This TCR beta chain originates from a study of beta chain features in type 1 diabetes. Purities over 95% were achieved in all sorted populations. Notes on the study in general: Shortening of TCRB CDR3s, moderate but significant, appeared in all four CD4+ subsets of Type 1 diabetes patients.

As for this clone: Its specificity is unknown. A read error may account for a junction end that differs from germline.

There are 13 residues in the CDR3. Germline lookup yields CDR1 SSHAT and CDR2 FNYEAQ (reference sequence). Expressed TCRB transcripts were sequenced, since all the RNA that had been isolated was reverse transcribed. The repertoire was sequenced with immunoSEQ multiplex PCR; TCRdb's copy has only in-frame clones and lacks some. This sample carries about 700,000 clones, 13% of them seen once, and the ten largest clones take approximately 0.022%. The source of this sequence is a man in his late teens or twenties with type 1 diabetes. The sample taken for sequencing was naive CD4+ T cells from blood. The V and J genes are TRBV7-7 and TRBJ2-3; D perhaps matches TRBD2 (5 bases). The CDR3, as DNA: TGTGCTAGCAGCCGTGTGGAGGCAGATACGCAGTATTTT. Translation: CASSRVEADTQYF. The full variable domain, completed using reference TRBV7-7 and TRBJ2-3, is GAGVSQSPRYKVTKRGQDVTLRCDPISSHATLYWYQQALGQGPEFLTYFNYEAQPDKSGLPSDRFSAERPEGSISTLTIQRTEQRDSAMYRCASSRVEADTQYFGPGTRLTVL.